The 17 T cell receptor beta chains in this list originate from one sample, sequenced in a study of human T cells and chemical hapten exposure. TCRdb ran MiXCR on the RACE reads and lists one entry per CDR3 protein. The sample has 45,000 to 70,000 distinct CDR3 sequences; about 9.3% are singletons. Time point noted: patch test 1, 2 weeks after DPC sensitization. As for treatment: therapeutic diphenylcyclopropenone sensitization with weekly scalp DPC. The input for sequencing was whole blood, taken in connection with sensitization to the hapten diphenylcyclopropenone (DPC). These receptors originate from a woman between 40 and 50 years old with alopecia areata. Some clones in this sample may be carry-over from other donors' samples.

This clonotype was observed many times. The chain combines TRBV11-3 with TRBJ2-7; D unclear. The V end lost 1 base, the J end lost 5 bases, and 3 bases lay between the germline ends. Germline CDR1 reads SGHNT; CDR2 reads YENEEA. The CDR3 spans 11 residues. Written as DNA, the CDR3 is TGTGCCAGCAGCTTAGGGCACGAGCAGTACTTC. It encodes CASSLGHEQYF.

This clonotype has only a few counts. V gene TRBV5-6 combines with J gene TRBJ2-7; weak D call: TRBD2 (6 bases). The CDR3 consists of 14 residues. V was trimmed by 4 bases and J by 0 bases, leaving 11 bases between them. Germline V gene lookup returns CDR1 SGHDT and CDR2 YYEEEE. Here the CDR3 reads CASSPDGSSYEQYF. The CDR3 bases are TGTGCCAGCAGCCCGGACGGGAGCTCCTACGAGCAGTACTTC.

This clonotype was seen repeatedly, ten times or more. The V call is TRBV7-6, the J call TRBJ2-2; D not certain. V was clipped by 5 bases and J by 1 base, with 8 bases between them. There are 14 residues in the CDR3. Germline assignment: CDR1 SGHVS and CDR2 FNYEAQ. The CDR3 loop reads CASSRRQNTGELFF. As DNA, the CDR3 is TGTGCCAGCAGCCGAAGACAGAACACCGGGGAGCTGTTTTTT.

This clonotype has at least ten counts. CDR3 protein: CASSFSGGFQETQYF. The CDR3 DNA follows: TGTGCCAGCAGCTTTAGCGGGGGGTTCCAAGAGACCCAGTACTTC. The genes are TRBV7-8 and TRBJ2-5; 10 positions agree with TRBD2. Germline CDR1 SGHVS, CDR2 FQNEAQ. Trimming took 3 bases from V and 1 from J; bases not matched to a gene: 2. This CDR3 region has 15 residues.

This clonotype was counted ten times or more. The chain combines TRBV6-4 with TRBJ1-1; 9 bases are a match to TRBD1. This CDR3 comprises 14 residues. The V and J ends lost 6 bases and 1 base, in that order; junction bases with no gene match: 3. The germline CDR1 and CDR2 sequences are MRHNA and SNTAGT. Here the CDR3 DNA reads TGTGCCAGCAGCAGGACAGGGGAGAACACTGAAGCTTTCTTT. Residues: CASSRTGENTEAFF.

The sample holds many counts of this clonotype. The rearrangement uses TRBV30 and TRBJ1-6; tentatively, D is TRBD1 (5 bases). Trimming left V 4 bases short and J 8 bases short, with 18 bases between. Germline V gene sequence: CDR1 GTSNPN, CDR2 SVGIG (reference sequence). CDR3 length: 15 amino acids. The CDR3 is CAWTPVGAGDSPLHF. In DNA form, the CDR3 reads TGTGCCTGGACCCCTGTGGGCGCGGGGGATTCACCCCTCCACTTT.

This clonotype was picked up many times. V usage is TRBV20-1 and J usage is TRBJ1-6, with 8 bases aligning to TRBD1. The CDR3 runs 17 residues. Germline V gene data show CDR1 as DFQATT and CDR2 as SNEGSKA (reference sequence). V dropped 1 base and J dropped 0; count of bases not matched to a gene: 5. CDR3 bases: TGCAGTGCTAGAGCGACAGGGGCGAGCTCCTATAATTCACCCCTCCACTTT. This gives the protein CSARATGASSYNSPLHF.

Remarks on this clonotype: One base away lies a much larger clone, so this may be a sequencing read error. The chain couples TRBV10-3 to TRBJ2-7; 9 bases match TRBD1. Germline V CDR1 and CDR2: ENHRY, SYGVKD. CDR3 length: 15 residues. The CDR3 sequence is CAISDGTGTTYGQYF. The CDR3 DNA reads as TGTGCCATCAGTGACGGGACAGGGACCACCTACGGGCAGTACTTC.

The chain is built from TRBV12-3 or TRBV12-4 and TRBJ2-1; D might be TRBD2 (6 bases). This CDR3 comprises 15 residues. The V end lost 1 base, the J end lost 2 bases, and 9 bases lay between the germline ends. The DNA of the CDR3 is TGTGCCAGCAGTTTAGGCGGGGCAGCCTACAATGAGCAGTTCTTC. As protein: CASSLGGAAYNEQFF.

There are a few counts of this clonotype. DNA of the CDR3: TGTGCCACCAGCAGAGATTTAAGGGGGACTGAAGCTTTCTTT. Translated: CATSRDLRGTEAFF. The chain employs TRBV15 and TRBJ1-1; D is perhaps TRBD1 (6 bases). The germline V gene has CDR1 LNHNV and CDR2 YYDKDF (reference sequence). The V and J ends lost 0 bases and 5 bases respectively, with 10 bases between them. CDR3 size: 14 residues.

This clonotype was counted ten times or more. The chain joins TRBV4-1 to TRBJ1-4; tentative D call: TRBD1 (5 bases). CDR1 is MGHRA and CDR2 is YSYEKL in the germline V gene. The CDR3 covers 20 residues. V was pared by 6 bases and J by 11 bases, with 37 bases between. CDR3 nucleotides: TGCGCCAGCAGTCTGACCATTTGGGACCGCCAAGGAAATATAATGATCAAACTGTTTTTT. Protein sequence: CASSLTIWDRQGNIMIKLFF.

The rearrangement links TRBV12-3 or TRBV12-4 to TRBJ2-4; D is unclear. This CDR3 is 12 amino acids long. Trimming removed 2 bases at V and 5 bases at J, with 4 bases between. Written as DNA, the CDR3 is TGTGCCAGCAGTTTAAACCAAAACATTCAGTACTTC. Amino acid sequence: CASSLNQNIQYF.

This clonotype has at least ten counts. V is TRBV5-4 and J is TRBJ2-7; 7 nucleotides match TRBD1. Germline V CDR1 and CDR2: SGHNT, YYREEE (reference sequence). The CDR3 contains 15 residues. Germline trimming cut 0 bases from V and 2 bases from J; bases unmatched to any gene: 5. The CDR3 DNA sequence: TGTGCCAGCAGCTTGGAGGGACAGATAACCTACGAGCAGTACTTC. Its protein product is CASSLEGQITYEQYF.

The sample holds many counts of this clonotype. The chain recombines TRBV6-1 with TRBJ1-3; D not certain. Germline V gives CDR1 MNHNS, CDR2 SASEGT. The CDR3 contains 15 residues. Trimming took 2 bases from V and 0 from J, leaving 8 bases between them. For the CDR3, the DNA is TGTGCCAGCAGTGAATCGCCCAGCTCTGGAAACACCATATATTTT. It is translated as CASSESPSSGNTIYF.

This clonotype appeared many times. The rearrangement joins TRBV4-1 to TRBJ2-5; D not resolved. CDR1 and CDR2 from the germline V gene are MGHRA and YSYEKL. CDR3 length: 14 amino acids. The V gene lost 1 base and the J gene lost 4 bases, with 10 bases spanning the gap. The CDR3 DNA follows: TGCGCCAGCAGCCAAGTCCTAGACGGAGAGACCCAGTACTTC. This encodes CASSQVLDGETQYF.

In this sample, this clonotype turned up many times. This sequence joins TRBV2 and TRBJ1-1; no clear D. The CDR3 length is 11 residues. The V gene's germline CDR1 is SNHLY and CDR2 FYNNEI. Deletions cut 11 bases from V and 1 base from J, with 8 bases between. The DNA for the CDR3 is TGTGCCGCAGAATGGAACACTGAAGCTTTCTTT. This translates into CAAEWNTEAFF.

This clonotype was counted many times. This sequence joins TRBV29-1 and TRBJ2-7; TRBD2 aligns across 13 bases. Germline lookup yields CDR1 SQVTM and CDR2 ANQGSEA. Germline trimming cut 4 bases from V and 0 bases from J; bases unmatched to any gene: 9. This CDR3 is 17 amino acids long. This CDR3 reads CSVVRTSGGQLSYEQYF. CDR3 bases: TGCAGCGTTGTAAGGACTAGCGGGGGCCAACTCTCCTACGAGCAGTACTTC.